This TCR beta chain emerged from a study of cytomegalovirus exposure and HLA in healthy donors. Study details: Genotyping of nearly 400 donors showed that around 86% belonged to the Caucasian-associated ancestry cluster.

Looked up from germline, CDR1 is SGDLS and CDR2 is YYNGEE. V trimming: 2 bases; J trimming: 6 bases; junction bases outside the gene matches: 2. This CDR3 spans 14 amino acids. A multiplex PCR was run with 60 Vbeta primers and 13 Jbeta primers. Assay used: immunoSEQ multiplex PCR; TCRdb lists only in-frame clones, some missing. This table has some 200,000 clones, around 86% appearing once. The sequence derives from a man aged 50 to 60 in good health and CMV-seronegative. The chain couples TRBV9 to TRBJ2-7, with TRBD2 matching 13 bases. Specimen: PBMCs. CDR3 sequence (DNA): TGTGCCAGCAGCGTCGGGACTAGCGGGGTCGAGCAGTACTTC. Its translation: CASSVGTSGVEQYF.